The clone carrying this T cell receptor beta chain has just one count. The antigen remains undetermined. Vbeta (60) and Jbeta (13) primers were used in the PCR. Original data processing: A follow-up analysis tallied 60 million to 85 million unique TCR beta chains, 8.5 million to 14 million shared. TCRdb's copy holds only in-frame clones and misses some; the assay was immunoSEQ multiplex PCR. For V, J and clone size, that table is used; D and trimming come from the DNA. The sample has around 200,000 clones; less than 85% are singletons. The data derive from a study of cytomegalovirus exposure and HLA in healthy donors. Study-wide results and limits: Sequencing probably produced one cluster of sequence variants that were highly shared.

Germline V lookup: CDR1 SGHRS, CDR2 YFSETQ. The CDR3 contains 14 residues. Trimming pared 0 bases from V and 2 bases from J, leaving 9 bases between. The chain couples TRBV5-1 to TRBJ2-7; D gene unclear. The specimen was PBMCs. The TCR was taken from a girl aged 2-10 years in good health and CMV-seronegative. CDR3 coding DNA: TGCGCCAGCAGCTTGGGACAAATGCCCTACGAGCAGTACTTC. Its protein is CASSLGQMPYEQYF.